These 32 T cell receptor beta chains originate from one sample sequenced in a study of response to subunit inactivated influenza vaccine. In TCRdb, the RT-PCR reads were re-called with MiXCR into one record per CDR3 protein. The sample includes hundreds of thousands of distinct CDR3 sequences, 10% to 12% of them seen just once. The data were also submitted as part of a second study, on T cells expressing NK-cell markers. That work adds: TCR beta libraries carry UMIs added by 5'RACE template switching.

The sample here was PBMCs from blood, taken on the day of vaccination. The receptors stem from a man over 45 who received an inactivated influenza vaccine.

This sequence joins TRBV4-3 and TRBJ2-5, with 8 bases fitting TRBD2. The V and J ends lost 2 bases and 4 bases, in that order; junction bases with no gene match: 6. The CDR3 is 15 amino acids. Germline V gene lookup returns CDR1 LGHNA and CDR2 YSLEER. The CDR3 sequence: CASSQQAGAGETQYF. For the CDR3, the DNA is TGCGCCAGCAGCCAACAAGCGGGGGCGGGAGAGACCCAGTACTTC.

This clonotype showed up just a few times. This chain connects TRBV7-9 to TRBJ2-7; a weak D match, TRBD2 (5 bases). This CDR3 region has 13 residues. V was pared by 1 base and J by 6 bases, with 10 bases between. Germline-derived CDR1 and CDR2 are SEHNR and FQNEAQ (reference sequence). The CDR3 protein is CASSLGGFSEQYF. In nucleotides, the CDR3 is TGTGCCAGCAGCTTAGGAGGGTTCTCCGAGCAGTACTTC.

This sequence joins TRBV5-6 and TRBJ2-7; unclear D gene. Trimming removed 6 bases at V and 7 bases at J, with 14 bases between. CDR1 SGHDT and CDR2 YYEEEE come from the germline V gene. The CDR3 totals 12 residues. For the CDR3, the DNA is TGTGCCAGCAAGACATCCGGTTATGAGCAGTACTTC. This sequence encodes CASKTSGYEQYF.

This clonotype was counted a few times. This chain links TRBV18 with TRBJ2-7, with TRBD1 matching over 9 bases. The CDR3 has 15 residues. Unmatched junction bases numbered 4, after V lost 0 bases and J lost 4 bases. Germline V gene sequence: CDR1 KGHSH, CDR2 LQKENI. CDR3 sequence reads: CASSPPGQGRYEQYF. The DNA for the CDR3 is TGTGCCAGCTCACCACCGGGACAGGGACGGTACGAGCAGTACTTC.

J is TRBJ2-1 and V is TRBV5-5; D not certain. The V gene's germline CDR1 is SGHKS and CDR2 YYEKEE (reference sequence). V dropped 3 bases and J dropped 1 base, with 11 bases sitting between them. The CDR3 runs 15 residues. CDR3: CASSSRPASYNEQFF. CDR3 sequence (DNA): TGTGCCAGCAGCTCCCGCCCAGCTTCCTACAATGAGCAGTTCTTC.

This clonotype was counted a few times. This sequence joins TRBV6-5 and TRBJ2-3, with D possibly TRBD2 on 6 matching bases. The V gene's germline CDR1 is MNHEY and CDR2 SVGAGI. The V end was cut by 2 bases, the J end by 0 bases, with 18 bases between. The CDR3 contains 18 residues. The CDR3 region has the DNA TGTGCCAGCAGTTACGCTTGGAGCGGGCGGTATAGCACAGATACGCAGTATTTT. This gives the protein CASSYAWSGRYSTDTQYF.

This chain uses TRBV12-3 or TRBV12-4 with TRBJ2-7; no definite D call. Trimming took off 2 bases at V and 3 bases at J, with 5 bases between the two ends. This CDR3 comprises 12 residues. The CDR3: CASSLYFYEQYF. The DNA of the CDR3 is TGTGCCAGCAGTTTATATTTCTACGAGCAGTACTTC.

CDR3 DNA: TGTGCCAGCAGTTACTCGGCAGGGAACACCGGGGAGCTGTTTTTT. It translates to CASSYSAGNTGELFF. The chain joins TRBV6-5 to TRBJ2-2; no clear D gene. With 0 bases removed from V and 1 base from J, the gap between germline ends came to 6 bases. The CDR3 runs 15 residues. Germline V gene lookup returns CDR1 MNHEY and CDR2 SVGAGI.

The CDR3 coding sequence is TGCAGTGCTAGGCCCGGGGCAGGAGTTGGGGAGCAGTTCTTC. Protein product: CSARPGAGVGEQFF. This rearrangement joins TRBV20-1 to TRBJ2-1; TRBD1 or TRBD2 may be the D gene (5 bases each). The ends were cut back, 3 bases at V and 10 bases at J, with 19 bases in the middle. This CDR3 has 14 residues. Germline V gene sequence: CDR1 DFQATT, CDR2 SNEGSKA (reference sequence).

This clonotype was observed at least ten times. V gene TRBV5-1 combines with J gene TRBJ1-2; 7 bases align to TRBD1. The length of the CDR3 is 15 residues. Germline V CDR1 and CDR2: SGHRS, YFSETQ. With V trimmed by 6 bases and J by 0 bases, 8 bases remained unmatched. As DNA, the CDR3 is TGCGCCAGCACCCTTACAGGGGACTCTAACTATGGCTACACCTTC. Residues: CASTLTGDSNYGYTF.

The chain links TRBV19 to TRBJ1-1; 10 nucleotides agree with TRBD1. V dropped 10 bases and J dropped 4; count of bases not matched to a gene: 6. The CDR3 consists of 13 residues. Per the germline V gene, CDR1 is LNHDA and CDR2 is SQIVND (reference sequence). The DNA for the CDR3 is TGTGCCACTCGCAGGGACAGGGGCACTGAAGCTTTCTTT. It codes for CATRRDRGTEAFF.

This clonotype showed up many times. One end of the junction is discordant with germline, which a read error may explain. This chain connects TRBV12-3 or TRBV12-4 to TRBJ2-3; tentative D call: TRBD2 (6 bases). The CDR3 length is 14 residues. The CDR3 sequence: CASSLDGSIDTQYF. DNA of the CDR3: TGTGCCAGCAGTTTAGACGGGAGCATAGATACGCAGTATTTT.

The genes are TRBV11-2 and TRBJ2-5, with 7 bases identical to TRBD2. Losses at the gene ends were 4 bases for V and 2 bases for J; bases not matched to a gene: 16. Germline V CDR1 and CDR2: SGHAT, FQNNGV. This CDR3 spans 18 amino acids. The CDR3 protein is CASSYTQRGGSIQETQYF. CDR3 nucleotides: TGTGCCAGCAGCTACACTCAGCGAGGCGGGAGCATTCAAGAGACCCAGTACTTC. Using reference TRBV11-2 and TRBJ2-5 for the parts outside the CDR3, the full variable domain is EAGVAQSPRYKIIEKRQSVAFWCNPISGHATLYWYQQILGQGPKLLIQFQNNGVVDDSQLPKDRFSAERLKGVDSTLKIQPAKLEDSAVYLCASSYTQRGGSIQETQYFGPGTRLLVL.

This clonotype was recorded a few times. V and J are TRBV12-3 or TRBV12-4 and TRBJ2-6, with TRBD1 matching over 8 bases. The CDR3 is 20 amino acids. Germline trimming cut 6 bases from V and 0 bases from J; bases unmatched to any gene: 16. Here the CDR3 DNA reads TGTGCCAGCAGCCCCAGGCCAGGGGGCATCCTTAGCTCTGGGGCCAACGTCCTGACTTTC. It encodes CASSPRPGGILSSGANVLTF.

A remark on this clonotype: A read error may produce the germline difference seen at one junction end. The genes are TRBV10-2 and TRBJ1-3, with a tentative D call TRBD1 (5 bases). CDR3 length: 15 residues. CDR1 WSHSY and CDR2 SAAADI come from the germline V gene. This CDR3 reads CASTRNIGAGNTIYF. CDR3 DNA: TGCGCCAGCACCAGGAACATAGGGGCTGGAAACACCATCTATTTT.

The rearrangement uses TRBV5-1 and TRBJ2-1; tentative D call: TRBD2 (5 bases). Trimming took off 2 bases at V and 7 bases at J, with 10 bases between the two ends. This CDR3 region has 13 residues. Germline loops: CDR1 SGHRS, CDR2 YFSETQ. The CDR3 loop reads CASSFGNQNEQFF. CDR3 DNA sequence: TGCGCCAGCAGCTTCGGGAACCAGAATGAGCAGTTCTTC.

The chain links TRBV7-8 to TRBJ2-2; D is undetermined. Looked up from germline, CDR1 is SGHVS and CDR2 is FQNEAQ. This CDR3 has 15 residues. V was pared by 1 base and J by 2 bases, with 8 bases between. CDR3 amino acids: CASSLEAHNTGELFF. Here the CDR3 DNA reads TGTGCCAGCAGCTTAGAGGCCCACAACACCGGGGAGCTGTTTTTT.

In regard to this clonotype: At one end the junction does not follow the germline gene, possibly because of a read error. The chain recombines TRBV5-1 with TRBJ2-3, with D perhaps matching TRBD2 (6 bases). CDR1 is SGHRS, CDR2 YFSETQ, per germline. CDR3 size: 15 residues. CDR3 bases: TGCGCCAGCAGCCCCGCAGGGACTGCCACAAATACGCAGTATTTT. Translation: CASSPAGTATNTQYF.

This clonotype came up a few times. This chain connects TRBV4-1 to TRBJ1-1, with TRBD1 matching 9 bases. After removal of 3 bases from V and 3 bases from J, the junction contained 11 bases not matched to a gene. Per germline, CDR1 MGHRA and CDR2 YSYEKL. This CDR3 region has 17 residues. The CDR3: CASSHLPGQGEDTEAFF. The DNA of the CDR3 is TGCGCCAGCAGCCACCTGCCGGGACAGGGCGAAGACACTGAAGCTTTCTTT.

The rearrangement uses TRBV5-1 and TRBJ2-1; D remains ambiguous. This CDR3 is 15 amino acids long. The V end was cut by 4 bases, the J end by 4 bases, with 15 bases between. Germline CDR1 reads SGHRS; CDR2 reads YFSETQ. The CDR3 DNA sequence: TGCGCCAGCAGCCCACCCTCCACACCTTACAATGAGCAGTTCTTC. Amino acids: CASSPPSTPYNEQFF.

Ten or more counts support this clonotype. The chain is built from TRBV7-8 and TRBJ2-1; weak D call: TRBD1 (8 bases). Trimming took 8 bases from V and 4 from J, leaving 18 bases between them. The CDR3 covers 15 residues. Germline CDR1 reads SGHVS; CDR2 reads FQNEAQ. CDR3 residues: CASDTTGGGYNEQFF. For the CDR3, the DNA is TGTGCCAGCGATACAACAGGGGGGGGGTACAATGAGCAGTTCTTC.

The chain links TRBV28 to TRBJ1-2, with a possible D match to TRBD1 (6 bases). The CDR3 covers 16 residues. Per the germline V gene, CDR1 is MDHEN and CDR2 is SYDVKM. CDR3 protein: CASRKVAGAGGYGYTF. The DNA of the CDR3 is TGTGCTTCCCGAAAGGTGGCGGGGGCAGGCGGCTATGGCTACACCTTC.

This clonotype was seen more than once but under ten times. The rearrangement joins TRBV12-3 or TRBV12-4 to TRBJ1-1, with D hard to call. The V end lost 3 bases, the J end lost 8 bases, and 13 bases lay between the germline ends. The CDR3 sequence is 13 residues long. The chain's CDR3 is CASSFAGLSEAFF. The CDR3 coding sequence is TGTGCCAGCAGTTTTGCTGGTTTAAGCGAAGCTTTCTTT.

This clonotype was observed a few times. V gene TRBV12-3 or TRBV12-4 combines with J gene TRBJ2-7; D remains unclear. The V and J ends lost 5 bases and 1 base respectively, with 6 bases between them. The CDR3 sequence is 12 residues long. DNA of the CDR3: TGTGCCAGCAGTCTCCATTCCTACGAGCAGTACTTC. Its translation: CASSLHSYEQYF.

This clonotype has more than one count but fewer than ten. V and J are TRBV11-1 and TRBJ2-1; D not resolved. Germline-derived CDR1 and CDR2 are SGHAT and FQDESV (reference sequence). CDR3 length equals 15 residues. Trimming removed 1 base at V and 2 bases at J, with 9 bases between. The CDR3 sequence: CASSLVGNTYNEQFF. CDR3 DNA: TGTGCCAGCAGCTTAGTGGGAAACACCTACAATGAGCAGTTCTTC.

This chain joins TRBV11-2 and TRBJ2-1; possible D gene TRBD1, 6 bases. CDR1 and CDR2 from the germline V gene are SGHAT and FQNNGV. Trimming took 3 bases from V and 7 from J, leaving 10 bases between them. The CDR3 runs to 13 residues. This CDR3 reads CASSFWGRNEQFF. CDR3 in DNA: TGTGCCAGCAGCTTCTGGGGGCGTAATGAGCAGTTCTTC.

This clonotype was observed many times. This chain links TRBV24-1 with TRBJ2-1; D uncertain. Trimming took off 5 bases at V and 1 base at J, with 8 bases between the two ends. The CDR3 is made up of 14 amino acids. The germline V gene encodes CDR1 KGHDR and CDR2 SFDVKD. The CDR3 DNA reads TGTGCCACCAGTGGGAAGTCATCCTACAATGAGCAGTTCTTC. Amino acid sequence: CATSGKSSYNEQFF.

In its sample, this clonotype was seen many times. The genes are TRBV5-1 and TRBJ2-3; D not resolved. The CDR3 has 15 residues. From germline, CDR1 is SGHRS and CDR2 YFSETQ. The V end was cut by 0 bases, the J end by 0 bases, with 8 bases between. The DNA of the CDR3 is TGCGCCAGCAGCTTGGACAACCCTAGCACAGATACGCAGTATTTT. The encoded protein is CASSLDNPSTDTQYF.

This clonotype was seen more than once but under ten times. DNA of the CDR3: TGTGCCAGCACCCAAGGGGGACTAGCGGACAATGAGCAGTTCTTC. Its protein product is CASTQGGLADNEQFF. The V gene is TRBV6-1, the J gene TRBJ2-1; 11 bases line up with TRBD2. CDR3 length: 15 amino acids. J lost 5 bases, V lost 7 bases, and 7 bases had no gene match. The V gene's germline CDR1 is MNHNS and CDR2 SASEGT.

This clonotype was picked up a small number of times. The CDR3 here is CATLWSGGLPSTDTQYF. CDR3 DNA: TGTGCCACCCTATGGAGCGGGGGCCTACCTAGCACAGATACGCAGTATTTT. V and J are TRBV7-9 and TRBJ2-3; 8 bases line up with TRBD2. The CDR3 is made up of 17 amino acids. The V gene end was trimmed by 10 bases and the J gene end by 0 bases; junction bases not matched to a gene: 15. Germline V gene sequence: CDR1 SEHNR, CDR2 FQNEAQ (reference sequence).

This clonotype was detected only a few times. CDR3: CASSLKQGIQDTQYF. CDR3 nucleotides: TGTGCCAGCTCTCTTAAACAGGGTATTCAAGATACGCAGTATTTT. This chain uses TRBV18 with TRBJ2-3, with a tentative D call TRBD1 (6 bases). This CDR3 contains 15 residues. V was cut by 6 bases and J by 5 bases, with 18 bases left in between. Germline loops: CDR1 KGHSH, CDR2 LQKENI.

The V and J genes are TRBV29-1 and TRBJ2-1; unclear D gene. The CDR3 sequence is 11 residues long. Germline CDR1 is SQVTM and CDR2 is ANQGSEA. The V gene lost 4 bases and the J gene lost 8 bases, with 9 bases spanning the gap. CDR3 loop: CSVGVSYEQFF. As DNA, the CDR3 is TGCAGCGTTGGAGTGTCCTATGAGCAGTTCTTC.